A single sample gave rise to the 21 T cell receptor beta chains below, sequenced in a study of OX40 agonist ivuxolimab in advanced cancers. Libraries were prepared by immunoSEQ multiplex PCR; TCRdb keeps only in-frame clonotypes and omits some of them. The data hold 70,000 or so clones, with around 91% observed a single time. Sequencing was performed on CD4+ or CD8+ T cells sorted from blood, taken in a trial of the OX40 agonist ivuxolimab. Receptors originate from an adult with an advanced solid tumor such as melanoma, head and neck, liver or kidney cancer.

CDR3 protein: CASSLDLVSEAFF. Here the CDR3 DNA reads TGCGCCAGCAGCTTGGATTTGGTTTCTGAAGCTTTCTTT. The V call is TRBV5-1, the J call TRBJ1-1, with unresolved D. Trimming removed 0 bases at V and 6 bases at J, with 9 bases between. The CDR3 has 13 amino acids. In germline, CDR1 is SGHRS, CDR2 YFSETQ.

The chain couples TRBV6-1 to TRBJ1-4; no definite D call. The CDR3 runs to 15 residues. Per germline, CDR1 MNHNS and CDR2 SASEGT. Trimming pared 6 bases from V and 0 bases from J, leaving 11 bases between. This CDR3 reads CASRINGATNEKLFF. In nucleotides, the CDR3 is TGTGCCAGCAGGATAAACGGTGCAACTAATGAAAAACTGTTTTTT.

This clone was picked up a small number of times. Written as DNA, the CDR3 is TGTGCCAGTAGTACCCCTATTGGGCCCCAGCATTTT. This sequence encodes CASSTPIGPQHF. The V gene is TRBV19, the J gene TRBJ1-5; D gene unclear. Trimming left V 4 bases short and J 9 bases short, with 10 bases between. Germline CDR1 reads LNHDA; CDR2 reads SQIVND (reference sequence). CDR3 length equals 12 residues.

V usage is TRBV28 and J usage is TRBJ1-5, with 11 bases that match TRBD1. This CDR3 spans 17 amino acids. CDR1 is MDHEN and CDR2 is SYDVKM in the germline V gene. V shed 6 bases, J shed 6 bases, and the junction held 13 bases outside the gene matches. The CDR3 DNA follows: TGTGCCAGCAGAACCGGAACCGGGACAGGGGGTGCTCAGCCCCAGCATTTT. Encoded protein: CASRTGTGTGGAQPQHF.

The chain is built from TRBV2 and TRBJ2-3, with 11 bases identical to TRBD2. CDR3 length equals 15 residues. The germline V gene encodes CDR1 SNHLY and CDR2 FYNNEI. V shed 6 bases, J shed 5 bases, and the junction held 7 bases outside the gene matches. CDR3 sequence: CASSETSGEGDTQYF. The CDR3 DNA follows: TGTGCCAGCAGCGAGACTAGCGGGGAGGGAGATACGCAGTATTTT.

V is TRBV7-3 and J is TRBJ2-5, with a tentative D call TRBD2 (6 bases). The CDR3 has 17 amino acids. The germline V and J ends were trimmed by 5 bases and 2 bases, with 21 bases remaining between them. Germline CDR1 is SGHTA and CDR2 is FQGTGA. For the CDR3, the DNA is TGTGCCAGCAGCCCGATTCCACTAGCTACGGGGCAAGAGACCCAGTACTTC. Its translation is CASSPIPLATGQETQYF.

The CDR3 is CASSLARTSGRGEQYF. The CDR3 DNA reads TGTGCCAGCAGCTTAGCAAGGACTAGCGGGAGGGGCGAGCAGTACTTC. V and J are TRBV7-2 and TRBJ2-7, with 15 bases matching TRBD2. Germline CDR1 reads SGHTA; CDR2 reads FQGNSA. The CDR3 consists of 16 residues. Unmatched junction bases numbered 3, after V lost 0 bases and J lost 6 bases.

The genes are TRBV7-8 and TRBJ2-2, with D perhaps given as TRBD1 or TRBD2 (7 bases each). V was clipped by 3 bases and J by 5 bases, with 10 bases between them. CDR1 is SGHVS and CDR2 is FQNEAQ in the germline V gene. The CDR3 has 14 amino acids. CDR3 sequence: CASSFQGGTGELFF. The CDR3 nucleotides are TGTGCCAGCAGCTTTCAGGGGGGGACCGGGGAGCTGTTTTTT.

A word on this clone: Relative to the germline gene, one junction end is altered; a read error may explain this. This chain links TRBV28 with TRBJ2-7; D remains ambiguous. The CDR3 runs 15 residues. Germline lookup yields CDR1 MDHEN and CDR2 SYDVKM. The CDR3, as DNA: TGTGCCAGCAGATTATTGGGCGGATCCTCCTACGAGCAGTACTTC. Translated, it gives CASRLLGGSSYEQYF.

This clone showed up just a few times. V gene TRBV28 combines with J gene TRBJ2-2; no clear D. The V end was cut by 6 bases, the J end by 5 bases, with 4 bases between. This CDR3 is 11 amino acids long. Per germline, CDR1 MDHEN and CDR2 SYDVKM. The CDR3 DNA reads TGTGCCAGCAGCGGTACCGGGGAGCTGTTTTTT. Its translation is CASSGTGELFF.

This sequence joins TRBV18 and TRBJ2-7; D is uncertain. The germline V gene has CDR1 KGHSH and CDR2 LQKENI. V was pared by 3 bases and J by 2 bases, with 8 bases between. This CDR3 contains 13 residues. CDR3 DNA sequence: TGTGCCAGCTCACCTCTGGGGACCTACGAGCAGTACTTC. It codes for CASSPLGTYEQYF.

This clone was seen a few times. This sequence joins TRBV19 and TRBJ1-1; 7 bases agree with TRBD1. With 6 bases clipped from V and 0 bases from J, the junction kept 4 bases outside the gene matches. The CDR3 length is 14 residues. Germline V gene lookup returns CDR1 LNHDA and CDR2 SQIVND (reference sequence). The CDR3 bases are TGTGCCAGTAGCTGGGGACAGATGAACACTGAAGCTTTCTTT. The encoded protein is CASSWGQMNTEAFF.

This chain connects TRBV30 to TRBJ2-1; 8 bases map to TRBD2. Germline CDR1 reads GTSNPN; CDR2 reads SVGIG (reference sequence). The CDR3 is made up of 14 amino acids. J gave up 6 bases and V 3 bases, and 7 bases lay outside the gene matches. The DNA for the CDR3 is TGTGCCTGGAGGGGACTAGAATCGTCCAATGAGCAGTTCTTC. Translation gives CAWRGLESSNEQFF.

This clone was seen only once. CDR3 DNA sequence: TGCAGCGGGAAAAGGGGGGAGCAGGGCACTGAAGCTTTCTTT. This encodes CSGKRGEQGTEAFF. V and J are TRBV29-1 and TRBJ1-1, with TRBD1 as a possible D gene (6 bases). Per the germline V gene, CDR1 is SQVTM and CDR2 is ANQGSEA. The CDR3 spans 14 residues. V was trimmed by 7 bases and J by 4 bases, leaving 19 bases between them. Together with reference TRBV29-1 and TRBJ1-1, the CDR3 gives the full variable domain: SAVISQKPSRDICQRGTSLTIQCQVDSQVTMMFWYRQQPGQSLTLIATANQGSEATYESGFVIDKFPISRPNLTFSTLTVSNMSPEDSSIYLCSGKRGEQGTEAFFGQGTRLTVV.

Regarding this clone: One junction end does not reproduce the germline sequence, and a read error may be involved. This chain connects TRBV5-1 to TRBJ2-1, with a weak D call TRBD2 (7 bases). The CDR3 loop spans 13 amino acids. Germline V gene lookup returns CDR1 SGHRS and CDR2 YFSETQ. DNA of the CDR3: TGTGCCAGCAGCTTGGCGGGGGCGGCGGAGCAGTTCTTC. Its translation: CASSLAGAAEQFF. Filled out from reference TRBV5-1 and TRBJ2-1, the complete variable domain reads KAGVTQTPRYLIKTRGQQVTLSCSPISGHRSVSWYQQTPGQGLQFLFEYFSETQRNKGNFPGRFSGRQFSNSRSEMNVSTLELGDSALYLCASSLAGAAEQFFGPGTRLTVL.

The rearrangement joins TRBV7-9 to TRBJ2-3, with a weak D call TRBD2 (5 bases). This CDR3 is 15 amino acids long. Germline CDR1 SEHNR, CDR2 FQNEAQ (reference sequence). V was clipped by 3 bases and J by 2 bases, with 12 bases between them. CDR3 residues: CASSLSSGSTDTQYF. The CDR3 bases are TGTGCCAGCAGCTTGTCATCGGGGTCCACAGATACGCAGTATTTT.

The chain combines TRBV5-4 with TRBJ1-1; the D is unclear. CDR3 length: 15 amino acids. In germline, CDR1 is SGHNT, CDR2 YYREEE (reference sequence). Trimming stripped 2 bases from V and 1 base from J, with 12 bases between. DNA for the CDR3: TGTGCCAGCAGCTTTTCCGCCTGGAAGAACACTGAAGCTTTCTTT. Its protein is CASSFSAWKNTEAFF.

This chain uses TRBV5-1 with TRBJ1-3; D may be TRBD1 (6 bases). The CDR3 consists of 15 residues. CDR1 SGHRS and CDR2 YFSETQ come from the germline V gene. V lost 3 bases to trimming and J lost 4 bases, with 14 bases between them. The CDR3, as DNA: TGCGCCAGCAGCTCCCAAGGGGGGTCGGGAAACACCATATATTTT. It specifies CASSSQGGSGNTIYF.

This clone was seen only once. The J gene is TRBJ1-2, the V gene TRBV28; D is undetermined. The CDR3 loop spans 13 amino acids. Trimming removed 8 bases from V and 4 bases from J, with 14 bases in between. CDR1 is MDHEN and CDR2 is SYDVKM in the germline V gene. CDR3 DNA: TGTGCCAGCGTTCGAGGGAGCTCCTATGGCTACACCTTC. Protein: CASVRGSSYGYTF.

This chain connects TRBV29-1 to TRBJ1-5; D perhaps matches TRBD1 (5 bases). This CDR3 has 12 residues. With 0 bases removed from V and 8 bases from J, the gap between germline ends came to 8 bases. CDR1 is SQVTM and CDR2 is ANQGSEA in the germline V gene. CDR3 protein: CSVEDRGEPQHF. The DNA for the CDR3 is TGCAGCGTTGAAGATCGGGGGGAGCCCCAGCATTTT.

This sequence joins TRBV11-2 and TRBJ2-7; D unclear. There are 12 residues in the CDR3. Germline V gene sequence: CDR1 SGHAT, CDR2 FQNNGV. V was pared by 5 bases and J by 0 bases, with 5 bases between. The CDR3 loop is CASSPTSYEQYF. The CDR3 nucleotides read TGTGCCAGCAGCCCAACCTCCTACGAGCAGTACTTC.